A selection of T cell receptor beta chains follows, all from one sample in a study of cytomegalovirus exposure and HLA in healthy donors. Repertoires were generated with immunoSEQ multiplex PCR, while TCRdb's copy carries only in-frame clones and drops some. The sample has 150,000 to 200,000 clones, 60% to 80% seen once; the top ten hold under 1.5%. What was sequenced was PBMCs. The receptors derive from a male donor in good health and CMV-seronegative. Both conserved end residues are part of each CDR3. The D gene is left open where the match is weak. The listing skips clone size in some rows; elsewhere it reads once, few, many or a size class.

V gene: TRBV11-2
clone size: NA
CDR3 length: 12
D gene: TRBD2
J gene: TRBJ2-7
CDR3 protein: CASSRDYYEQYF
CDR3 DNA: TGTGCCAGCAGCCGGGACTACTACGAGCAGTACTTC

V gene: TRBV4-3
clone size: NA
CDR3 length: 14
D gene: NA
J gene: TRBJ2-5
CDR3 protein: CASSQEYPAETQYF
CDR3 DNA: TGCGCCAGCAGCCAAGAATACCCAGCGGAGACCCAGTACTTC

V gene: TRBV2
clone size: once
CDR3 length: 12
D gene: TRBD1
J gene: TRBJ1-1
CDR3 protein: CASSSGTGHAFF
CDR3 DNA: TGTGCCAGCAGTTCCGGGACAGGGCATGCTTTCTTT

V gene: TRBV11-2
clone size: NA
CDR3 length: 16
D gene: NA
J gene: TRBJ2-3
CDR3 protein: CASSLGAQASTDTQYF
CDR3 DNA: TGTGCCAGCAGCTTAGGGGCCCAGGCGAGCACAGATACGCAGTATTTT

V gene: TRBV7-2
clone size: NA
CDR3 length: 16
D gene: TRBD1
J gene: TRBJ2-6
CDR3 protein: CASSYRGSAGANVLTF
CDR3 DNA: TGTGCCAGCAGCTACAGGGGGTCGGCTGGGGCCAACGTCCTGACTTTC

V gene: TRBV9
clone size: NA
CDR3 length: 16
D gene: NA
J gene: TRBJ1-3
CDR3 protein: CASSVGGDVVGNTIYF
CDR3 DNA: TGTGCCAGCAGCGTAGGGGGGGATGTGGTTGGAAACACCATATATTTT

V gene: TRBV29-1
clone size: NA
CDR3 length: 14
D gene: TRBD2
J gene: TRBJ2-1
CDR3 protein: CSVGGLSPLGEQFF
CDR3 DNA: TGCAGCGTTGGGGGACTAAGCCCCCTGGGTGAGCAGTTCTTC

V gene: TRBV9
clone size: NA
CDR3 length: 16
D gene: NA
J gene: TRBJ2-1
CDR3 protein: CASSHGGGYGYNEQFF
CDR3 DNA: TGTGCCAGCAGCCATGGGGGGGGCTATGGGTACAATGAGCAGTTCTTC

V gene: TRBV7-2
clone size: few
CDR3 length: 16
D gene: TRBD2
J gene: TRBJ2-1
CDR3 protein: CASRLAGGPVGNEQFF
CDR3 DNA: TGTGCCAGCAGGTTAGCGGGAGGGCCCGTGGGGAATGAGCAGTTCTTC

V gene: TRBV19
clone size: once
CDR3 length: 13
D gene: NA
J gene: TRBJ1-1
CDR3 protein: CASSMGRGTEAFF
CDR3 DNA: TGTGCCAGTAGTATGGGCAGGGGCACTGAAGCTTTCTTT

V gene: TRBV5-1
clone size: NA
CDR3 length: 15
D gene: NA
J gene: TRBJ1-2
CDR3 protein: CASSGARGEDYGYTF
CDR3 DNA: TGCGCCAGCAGCGGCGCAAGGGGTGAGGACTATGGCTACACCTTC

V gene: TRBV7-2
clone size: NA
CDR3 length: 15
D gene: NA
J gene: TRBJ2-3
CDR3 protein: CASSFVRFGTDTQYF
CDR3 DNA: TGTGCCAGCAGCTTCGTGCGTTTCGGCACAGATACGCAGTATTTT

V gene: TRBV11-2
clone size: NA
CDR3 length: 16
D gene: TRBD2
J gene: TRBJ2-7
CDR3 protein: CASSRGTSGSGFEQYF
CDR3 DNA: TGTGCCAGCAGCCGCGGGACTAGCGGGAGTGGTTTCGAGCAGTACTTC

V gene: TRBV30
clone size: NA
CDR3 length: 16
D gene: TRBD2
J gene: TRBJ2-5
CDR3 protein: CAWARGGNLAGETQYF
CDR3 DNA: TGTGCCTGGGCCCGCGGGGGTAATCTAGCGGGAGAGACCCAGTACTTC

V gene: TRBV5-1
clone size: NA
CDR3 length: 17
D gene: NA
J gene: TRBJ2-1
CDR3 protein: CASSFSVRGSGGNEQFF
CDR3 DNA: TGCGCCAGCAGCTTTAGTGTCCGAGGGAGTGGCGGCAATGAGCAGTTCTTC

V gene: TRBV2
clone size: NA
CDR3 length: 14
D gene: NA
J gene: TRBJ1-1
CDR3 protein: CASSREGGNTEAFF
CDR3 DNA: TGTGCCAGCAGTAGGGAGGGTGGGAACACTGAAGCTTTCTTT

V gene: TRBV4-3
clone size: many
CDR3 length: 16
D gene: NA
J gene: TRBJ1-2
CDR3 protein: CASSPRPTGSNYGYTF
CDR3 DNA: TGCGCCAGCAGCCCTAGACCTACAGGGTCCAACTATGGCTACACCTTC

V gene: TRBV10-3
clone size: NA
CDR3 length: 13
D gene: TRBD1
J gene: TRBJ1-4
CDR3 protein: CAITRDREEKLFF
CDR3 DNA: TGTGCCATCACCCGGGACAGGGAAGAAAAACTGTTTTTT

V gene: TRBV19
clone size: once
CDR3 length: 14
D gene: TRBD1
J gene: TRBJ2-7
CDR3 protein: CASSMGQGRDEQYF
CDR3 DNA: TGTGCCAGTAGTATGGGACAGGGGAGAGACGAGCAGTACTTC

V gene: TRBV7-2
clone size: NA
CDR3 length: 13
D gene: NA
J gene: TRBJ2-1
CDR3 protein: CASSLAEGLEQFF
CDR3 DNA: TGTGCCAGCAGCTTAGCTGAGGGTTTGGAGCAGTTCTTC

V gene: TRBV5-4
clone size: NA
CDR3 length: 17
D gene: TRBD2
J gene: TRBJ2-1
CDR3 protein: CASSLDRTSGGMGEQFF
CDR3 DNA: TGTGCCAGCAGCTTGGATCGGACTAGCGGGGGCATGGGTGAGCAGTTCTTC

V gene: TRBV5-3
clone size: NA
CDR3 length: 18
D gene: TRBD2
J gene: TRBJ2-7
CDR3 protein: CARSSGPPTSGRMYEQYF
CDR3 DNA: TGTGCCAGAAGCTCCGGGCCCCCGACTAGCGGGAGGATGTACGAGCAGTACTTC

V gene: TRBV6-5
clone size: NA
CDR3 length: 12
D gene: NA
J gene: TRBJ1-1
CDR3 protein: CASSVAGGEAFF
CDR3 DNA: TGTGCCAGCAGTGTAGCCGGTGGGGAAGCTTTCTTT

V gene: TRBV10-3
clone size: NA
CDR3 length: 14
D gene: TRBD1
J gene: TRBJ2-2
CDR3 protein: CAITDRGYTGELFF
CDR3 DNA: TGTGCCATCACGGACAGGGGGTACACCGGGGAGCTGTTTTTT

V gene: TRBV5-1
clone size: NA
CDR3 length: 17
D gene: TRBD1
J gene: TRBJ2-1
CDR3 protein: CASLPTPWDREFNEQFF
CDR3 DNA: TGCGCCAGCCTTCCCACCCCATGGGACAGGGAATTCAATGAGCAGTTCTTC

V gene: TRBV7-3
clone size: NA
CDR3 length: 15
D gene: TRBD2
J gene: TRBJ2-1
CDR3 protein: CASSLAGGHYNEQFF
CDR3 DNA: TGTGCCAGCAGCTTAGCGGGGGGCCACTACAATGAGCAGTTCTTC

V gene: TRBV7-9
clone size: NA
CDR3 length: 12
D gene: TRBD1
J gene: TRBJ1-1
CDR3 protein: CASSFTGEGAFF
CDR3 DNA: TGTGCCAGCAGCTTCACAGGGGAAGGAGCTTTCTTT

V gene: TRBV6-5
clone size: NA
CDR3 length: 12
D gene: NA
J gene: TRBJ2-7
CDR3 protein: CASRGRGYEQYF
CDR3 DNA: TGTGCCAGCCGGGGGAGGGGGTACGAGCAGTACTTC

V gene: TRBV6-1
clone size: NA
CDR3 length: 13
D gene: NA
J gene: TRBJ2-3
CDR3 protein: CASSEAGRDTQYF
CDR3 DNA: TGTGCCAGCAGTGAAGCAGGGAGAGATACGCAGTATTTT

V gene: TRBV2
clone size: NA
CDR3 length: 14
D gene: NA
J gene: TRBJ1-1
CDR3 protein: CASSVRGRNTEAFF
CDR3 DNA: TGTGCCAGCAGTGTTCGGGGGAGGAACACTGAAGCTTTCTTT

V gene: TRBV27
clone size: NA
CDR3 length: 15
D gene: TRBD2
J gene: TRBJ2-7
CDR3 protein: CASSAAGGHSYEQYF
CDR3 DNA: TGTGCCAGCAGCGCAGCGGGGGGACACTCCTACGAGCAGTACTTC

V gene: TRBV6-5
clone size: NA
CDR3 length: 14
D gene: TRBD1
J gene: TRBJ1-1
CDR3 protein: CASSLPLGTVVAFF
CDR3 DNA: TGTGCCAGCAGTCTCCCCCTCGGGACAGTGGTCGCTTTCTTT

V gene: TRBV6-5
clone size: NA
CDR3 length: 16
D gene: NA
J gene: TRBJ2-5
CDR3 protein: CASSYSGNGQQEAQYF
CDR3 DNA: TGTGCCAGCAGTTACTCGGGTAATGGACAGCAAGAGGCCCAGTACTTC

V gene: TRBV19
clone size: NA
CDR3 length: 16
D gene: TRBD1
J gene: TRBJ2-5
CDR3 protein: CASSIIGQGAGETQYF
CDR3 DNA: TGTGCCAGTAGTATAATCGGACAGGGGGCTGGGGAGACCCAGTACTTC

V gene: TRBV11-2
clone size: NA
CDR3 length: 17
D gene: NA
J gene: TRBJ2-1
CDR3 protein: CASSLRGASSSYNEQFF
CDR3 DNA: TGTGCCAGCAGCCTTCGTGGAGCCTCAAGCTCCTACAATGAGCAGTTCTTC

V gene: TRBV9
clone size: once
CDR3 length: 16
D gene: TRBD2
J gene: TRBJ2-3
CDR3 protein: CASSVTSGAVADTQYF
CDR3 DNA: TGTGCCAGCAGCGTAACTAGCGGGGCTGTGGCAGATACGCAGTATTTT

V gene: TRBV4-3
clone size: NA
CDR3 length: 17
D gene: NA
J gene: TRBJ2-3
CDR3 protein: CASSQDWRASGTDTQYF
CDR3 DNA: TGCGCCAGCAGCCAAGATTGGCGGGCTAGCGGCACAGATACGCAGTATTTT

V gene: TRBV4-2
clone size: NA
CDR3 length: 14
D gene: NA
J gene: TRBJ1-2
CDR3 protein: CASSQGIASYGYTF
CDR3 DNA: TGTGCCAGCAGCCAAGGGATAGCCTCCTATGGCTACACCTTC

V gene: TRBV29-1
clone size: NA
CDR3 length: 13
D gene: TRBD2
J gene: TRBJ2-7
CDR3 protein: CSVEGLAGYEQYF
CDR3 DNA: TGCAGCGTTGAAGGGCTAGCGGGTTACGAGCAGTACTTC

V gene: TRBV5-5
clone size: NA
CDR3 length: 14
D gene: NA
J gene: TRBJ2-7
CDR3 protein: CASSFGVLFYEQYF
CDR3 DNA: TGTGCCAGCAGCTTCGGTGTATTGTTCTACGAGCAGTACTTC

V gene: TRBV9
clone size: NA
CDR3 length: 16
D gene: TRBD1
J gene: TRBJ1-1
CDR3 protein: CASSAPGQGLNTEAFF
CDR3 DNA: TGTGCCAGCAGCGCACCGGGACAGGGACTAAACACTGAAGCTTTCTTT

V gene: TRBV29-1
clone size: NA
CDR3 length: 13
D gene: TRBD1
J gene: TRBJ1-3
CDR3 protein: CSGIQGAGNTIYF
CDR3 DNA: TGCAGCGGCATACAGGGGGCCGGAAACACCATATATTTT

V gene: TRBV7-9
clone size: few
CDR3 length: 15
D gene: TRBD2
J gene: TRBJ2-1
CDR3 protein: CASSPQTSGGREQFF
CDR3 DNA: TGTGCCAGCAGCCCCCAGACTAGCGGGGGACGTGAGCAGTTCTTC